This T cell receptor beta chain was profiled in a study of T cell responses to AZD1222 COVID-19 vaccine. General observations from the study: The span of vaccine-associated CD4 TCRs extended across spike, with dominance at 160-218 and 743-854.

TCRdb keeps only in-frame clones here, not all; method: immunoSEQ multiplex PCR. The sample carries about 180,000 clones, 80% to 95% recorded once. The CDR3 covers 15 residues. Germline values: CDR1 LNHDA, CDR2 SQIVND (reference sequence). V lost 4 bases to trimming and J lost 1 base; unmatched junction nucleotides: 2. As for this clone: Its antigen is unidentified.

Source: peripheral blood, taken 28 days after the second dose of the MenACWY control vaccine. The genes are TRBV19 and TRBJ2-2; 8 bases line up with TRBD1. This sequence originates from an adult who received the MenACWY meningococcal vaccine as a control. This CDR3 is CASSSGQGNTGELFF. The CDR3 region has the DNA TGTGCCAGTAGTAGCGGACAGGGGAACACCGGGGAGCTGTTTTTT.